A single sample is the source of the 20 T cell receptor beta chains below, sequenced in a study of identical twins. One entry per CDR3 protein, called by TCRdb with MiXCR from the 5' RACE reads. The sample records 700,000 or so distinct CDR3 sequences, roughly 20% being singletons. These records were also assigned to another study, of T cells expressing NK-cell markers.

The sample taken for sequencing was PBMCs. The receptors come from a woman aged 18-29 years in good health.

CDR3 bases: TGTGCCAGCAGCTTTTCCGGGAGGGGCGATGAGCAGTTCTTC. This encodes CASSFSGRGDEQFF. V is TRBV5-6 and J is TRBJ2-1, with 8 bases matching TRBD2. Germline assignment: CDR1 SGHDT and CDR2 YYEEEE. The CDR3 spans 14 residues. V dropped 2 bases and J dropped 8; count of bases not matched to a gene: 6.

The rearrangement uses TRBV20-1 and TRBJ2-1; no definite D call. Per germline, CDR1 DFQATT and CDR2 SNEGSKA (reference sequence). This CDR3 is built from 13 residues. V lost 0 bases to trimming and J lost 7 bases, with 10 bases between them. CDR3 DNA: TGCAGTGCTAGAGATACCCGCGCTAATGAGCAGTTCTTC. Translation gives CSARDTRANEQFF.

This sequence joins TRBV6-2 or TRBV6-3 and TRBJ2-1; D gene unclear. V lost 6 bases to trimming and J lost 10 bases, with 10 bases between them. Germline V lookup: CDR1 MNHEY, CDR2 SVGEGT. The CDR3 sequence is 11 residues long. Written as DNA, the CDR3 is TGTGCCAGCAGCTCTAATTGGGAGCAGTTCTTC. Translation gives CASSSNWEQFF.

This chain uses TRBV3-1 with TRBJ1-4, with D tentatively TRBD1 (5 bases). Germline CDR1 LGHDT, CDR2 YNNKEL (reference sequence). The CDR3 sequence is 15 residues long. Trimming pared 5 bases from V and 6 bases from J, leaving 16 bases between. CDR3 DNA sequence: TGTGCCAGCAGCGATTCGACAGTTGGGGATGAAAAACTGTTTTTT. It codes for CASSDSTVGDEKLFF.

The genes are TRBV7-6 and TRBJ1-1, with D possibly matching TRBD1 (5 bases). The germline gives CDR1 SGHVS, CDR2 FNYEAQ. V was trimmed by 6 bases and J by 1 base, leaving 9 bases between them. This CDR3 region has 13 residues. In DNA form, the CDR3 reads TGTGCCAGCAGACGCGGACAGAACACTGAAGCTTTCTTT. The encoded protein is CASRRGQNTEAFF.

This clonotype was observed many times. The CDR3 loop is CASTMTSHNEQFF. In DNA, the CDR3 is TGTGCCAGCACCATGACTAGCCACAATGAGCAGTTCTTC. The chain carries TRBV12-3 or TRBV12-4 and TRBJ2-1; 7 nucleotides agree with TRBD2. The CDR3 covers 13 residues. Trimming at V came to 7 bases and at J to 5 bases, leaving 5 bases not matched to a gene.

With regard to this clonotype: The final CDR3 position lacks the conserved phenylalanine or tryptophan, pointing to a likely read error. The chain employs TRBV12-3 or TRBV12-4 and TRBJ1-1; D is possibly TRBD1 (6 bases). The CDR3 length is 15 residues. V was pared by 4 bases and J by 0 bases, with 12 bases between. The DNA for the CDR3 is TGTGCCAGCAGTTACTCCGGGACATTGAACACTGAAGCTTTCCTT. It codes for CASSYSGTLNTEAFL.

The sample holds a few counts of this clonotype. The rearrangement joins TRBV29-1 to TRBJ2-4, with D possibly TRBD2 on 6 matching bases. Per germline, CDR1 SQVTM and CDR2 ANQGSEA. This CDR3 has 12 amino acids. The ends were cut back, 1 base at V and 8 bases at J, with 9 bases in the middle. The CDR3 here is CSVEGWRDIQYF. CDR3 nucleotide sequence: TGCAGCGTTGAAGGATGGAGGGACATTCAGTACTTC.

This clonotype showed up just once. The chain carries TRBV12-3 or TRBV12-4 and TRBJ2-1; D not resolved. V lost 5 bases and J 1 base, leaving 9 bases between the germline ends. This CDR3 comprises 14 residues. The CDR3 nucleotides are TGTGCCAGCAGTCCCTTTAATTCCTACAATGAGCAGTTCTTC. It is translated as CASSPFNSYNEQFF.

This clonotype has a handful of counts. CDR3 coding DNA: TGTGCCAGCAGCCCGCTCGGACTGGACTACAATGAGCAGTTCTTC. Its translation: CASSPLGLDYNEQFF. V gene TRBV12-3 or TRBV12-4 combines with J gene TRBJ2-1, with a possible D match to TRBD2 (5 bases). The CDR3 loop spans 15 amino acids. V was pared by 6 bases and J by 3 bases, with 15 bases between.

A few counts support this clonotype. The V gene is TRBV15, the J gene TRBJ2-7; 7 bases match TRBD1. The germline CDR1 and CDR2 sequences are LNHNV and YYDKDF (reference sequence). The trim removed 3 bases at V and 2 bases at J, leaving 7 bases unmatched. The CDR3 covers 15 residues. The chain's CDR3 is CATSRIQGFAYEQYF. In DNA form, the CDR3 reads TGTGCCACCAGCAGGATACAGGGGTTTGCCTACGAGCAGTACTTC.

This clonotype turned up a few times. V usage is TRBV5-6 and J usage is TRBJ2-2; D remains unclear. V lost 2 bases and J lost 6, with 14 bases in between. The CDR3 is 15 amino acids. In germline, CDR1 is SGHDT, CDR2 YYEEEE. DNA of the CDR3: TGTGCCAGCAGCTTCCCCTCCCCGGCCGCCGGGGAGCTGTTTTTT. Amino acids: CASSFPSPAAGELFF.

The table lists this clonotype with a few counts. This chain links TRBV20-1 with TRBJ2-5; unclear D gene. Germline V gives CDR1 DFQATT, CDR2 SNEGSKA (reference sequence). This CDR3 spans 13 amino acids. Trimming removed 4 bases from V and 2 bases from J, with 11 bases in between. CDR3 nucleotide sequence: TGCAGTGCTAACAGTCCCCAACAAGAGACCCAGTACTTC. Translated: CSANSPQQETQYF.

The genes are TRBV12-3 or TRBV12-4 and TRBJ2-6; TRBD2 might be the D (5 bases). V shed 2 bases and J shed 0 bases, with 14 bases lying between them. This CDR3 region has 18 residues. This CDR3 is CASSLSGVFSSGANVLTF. Here the CDR3 DNA reads TGTGCCAGCAGTTTATCCGGGGTATTCAGCTCTGGGGCCAACGTCCTGACTTTC.

This clonotype was picked up many times. The chain carries TRBV20-1 and TRBJ2-1; the D gene is possibly TRBD2 (6 bases). Germline CDR1 and CDR2: DFQATT and SNEGSKA (reference sequence). V lost 3 bases to trimming and J lost 0 bases, with 9 bases between them. The CDR3 length is 14 residues. The CDR3 DNA is TGCAGTGCTAGCAGGAGGGGCTCCTACAATGAGCAGTTCTTC. Translation: CSASRRGSYNEQFF.

Here the CDR3 DNA reads TGCAGTGCTAGAGCTATCGGACAGGGGACGCAAGAGACCCAGTACTTC. Its translation: CSARAIGQGTQETQYF. The gene calls are TRBV20-1 and TRBJ2-5, with TRBD1 matching over 9 bases. Germline CDR1 reads DFQATT; CDR2 reads SNEGSKA (reference sequence). The CDR3 has 16 residues. Unmatched junction bases numbered 8, after V lost 1 base and J lost 2 bases.

This clonotype was found many times. The genes are TRBV9 and TRBJ1-1; no definite D call. This CDR3 is 12 amino acids long. V was trimmed by 4 bases and J by 4 bases, leaving 8 bases between them. In germline, CDR1 is SGDLS, CDR2 YYNGEE. The CDR3 sequence is CASSRAGTEAFF. The DNA of the CDR3 is TGTGCCAGCAGCCGGGCGGGCACTGAAGCTTTCTTT.

The chain recombines TRBV29-1 with TRBJ2-5; the match to TRBD1 covers 7 bases. This CDR3 has 12 amino acids. The V gene end was trimmed by 6 bases and the J gene end by 10 bases; junction bases not matched to a gene: 11. The V gene's germline CDR1 is SQVTM and CDR2 ANQGSEA. Here the CDR3 reads CSVHPTGSDQYF. For the CDR3, the DNA is TGCAGCGTGCACCCGACAGGGAGTGACCAGTACTTC.

This chain links TRBV10-3 with TRBJ2-1; D perhaps matches TRBD1 (7 bases). CDR1 ENHRY and CDR2 SYGVKD come from the germline V gene. The V gene lost 2 bases and the J gene lost 2 bases, with 13 bases spanning the gap. CDR3 size: 16 residues. The CDR3 DNA reads TGTGCCATCAGTGAGGGAGGGGGCCGAACCTACAATGAGCAGTTCTTC. Translated: CAISEGGGRTYNEQFF.

The sample holds many counts of this clonotype. V and J are TRBV27 and TRBJ2-1; unclear D gene. Germline V gives CDR1 MNHEY, CDR2 SMNVEV (reference sequence). Trimming cost V 5 bases and J 0 bases, with 8 bases left between them. This CDR3 region has 14 residues. The chain's CDR3 is CASSLDRSYNEQFF. CDR3 sequence (DNA): TGTGCCAGCAGTCTGGACCGCTCCTACAATGAGCAGTTCTTC.